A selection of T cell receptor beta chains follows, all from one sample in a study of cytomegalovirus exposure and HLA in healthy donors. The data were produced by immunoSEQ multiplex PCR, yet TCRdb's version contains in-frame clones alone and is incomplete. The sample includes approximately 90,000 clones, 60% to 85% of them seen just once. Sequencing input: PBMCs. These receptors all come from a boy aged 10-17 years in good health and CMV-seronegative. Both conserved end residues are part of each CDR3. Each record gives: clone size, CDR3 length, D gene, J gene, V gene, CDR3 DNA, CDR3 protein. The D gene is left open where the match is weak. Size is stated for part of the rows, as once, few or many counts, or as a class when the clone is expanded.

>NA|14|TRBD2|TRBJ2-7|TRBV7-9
TGTGCCAGCAGCTTAATGAAGGGAGGGCACGAGCAGTACTTC
CASSLMKGGHEQYF
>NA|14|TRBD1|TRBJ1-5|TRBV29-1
TGCAGCGTTTCTGGACAGGGGGGCAATCAGCCCCAGCATTTT
CSVSGQGGNQPQHF
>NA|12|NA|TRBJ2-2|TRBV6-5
TGTGCCAGCAGTCCCCCATCCGGGGGGCTGTTTTTT
CASSPPSGGLFF
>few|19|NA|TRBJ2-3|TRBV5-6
TGTGCCAGCAGCAACCTCTCCTATCTGTCAGGGGAGTGGACAGATACGCAGTATTTT
CASSNLSYLSGEWTDTQYF
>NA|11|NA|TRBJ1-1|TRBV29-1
TGCAGCGTTCTCCAGGGTATGTTAGCTTTCTTT
CSVLQGMLAFF
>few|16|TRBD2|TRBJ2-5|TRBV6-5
TGTGCCAGCAGTTACGAGGCGGGGACTAGCGGGAAGACCCAGTACTTC
CASSYEAGTSGKTQYF
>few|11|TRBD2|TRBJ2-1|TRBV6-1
TGTGCCGGAGGAAGCGGGGGGGGTCTGTTCTTC
CAGGSGGGLFF
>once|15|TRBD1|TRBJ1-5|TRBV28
TGTGCCAGCAGTTTATTGGGACAGGGCCCTCAGCCCCAGCATTTT
CASSLLGQGPQPQHF
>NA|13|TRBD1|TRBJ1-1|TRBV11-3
TGTGCCAGCAGCGGTCAGGGGGACACTGAAGCTTTCTTT
CASSGQGDTEAFF
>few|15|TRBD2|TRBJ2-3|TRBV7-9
TGTGCCAGCAGCTCTCCGGGACTAGCGACAGATACGCAGTATTTT
CASSSPGLATDTQYF
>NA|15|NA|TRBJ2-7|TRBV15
TGTGCCACCAGCAGGGGTGAGGTATGGGCCTACGAGCAGTACTTC
CATSRGEVWAYEQYF
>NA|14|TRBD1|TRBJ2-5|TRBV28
TGTGCCAGCGACAGGGGTACCTCACAAGAGACCCAGTACTTC
CASDRGTSQETQYF
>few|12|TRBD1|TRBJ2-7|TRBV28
TGTGCCAGCAGCCGGGACAGGGGAGAGCAGTACTTC
CASSRDRGEQYF
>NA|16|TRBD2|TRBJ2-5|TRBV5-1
TGCGCCAGCAGCTTGATCGTAGCGGGGGGGCCGGAGACCCAGTACTTC
CASSLIVAGGPETQYF
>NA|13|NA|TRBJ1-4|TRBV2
TGTGCCAGCAGTGGGGCCGGTAATGAAAAACTGTTTTTT
CASSGAGNEKLFF
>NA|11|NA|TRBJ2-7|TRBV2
TGTGCCAGCAGGGACAGCTACGAGCAGTACTTC
CASRDSYEQYF
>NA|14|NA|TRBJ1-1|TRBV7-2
TGTGCCAGCAGCTTTAGCCCTCAGTCGGCTGAAGCTTTCTTT
CASSFSPQSAEAFF